One T cell receptor (beta chain) is described in this entry. In the original analysis: By means of reference gene primer amplification, nucleated cell counts were estimated. Method: immunoSEQ multiplex PCR; TCRdb's copy keeps in-frame clones and lacks some. That table gives V, J and clone size, and the DNA gave D and trimming. The table includes 95,000 or so clones, about 84% detected once. The data were taken from a study of blood T cell repertoires in COVID-19. Across the study: The samples span acute and convalescent COVID-19 from the United States, Italy and Spain. Sources were T cells, B-cell-depleted T cells, or PBMCs; the material itself was cDNA or gDNA.

The germline V and J ends were trimmed by 5 bases and 6 bases, with 11 bases remaining between them. Germline V gene sequence: CDR1 SGHTA, CDR2 FQGNSA. The CDR3 consists of 12 residues. This TCR came from a human donor in a cohort sampled during active COVID-19. The genes are TRBV7-2 and TRBJ2-7, with unresolved D. Sequencing used peripheral blood. For the CDR3, the DNA is TGTGCCAGCAGCAAGCCCCTATTCGAGCAGTACTTC. This sequence encodes CASSKPLFEQYF. The variable domain in full, completed from reference TRBV7-2 and TRBJ2-7, reads GAGVSQSPSNKVTEKGKDVELRCDPISGHTALYWYRQSLGQGLEFLIYFQGNSAPDKSGLPSDRFSAERTGGSVSTLTIQRTQQEDSAVYLCASSKPLFEQYFGPGTRLTVT.